One and the same sample provided the 27 T cell receptor beta chains below, sequenced in a study of blood T cell repertoires in COVID-19. Repertoires were generated with immunoSEQ multiplex PCR, while TCRdb's copy carries only in-frame clones and drops some. The top ten clones hold 2.5% to 3.5% of a sample with some 400,000 clones, around 84% of them seen once. Specimen: peripheral blood. These receptors were collected from a human donor in a cohort sampled during active COVID-19.

The V gene is TRBV7-2, the J gene TRBJ2-3; possibly TRBD2 for D (6 bases). Trimming stripped 0 bases from V and 2 bases from J, with 12 bases between. Germline V gene sequence: CDR1 SGHTA, CDR2 FQGNSA. This CDR3 is built from 16 residues. The CDR3 here is CASSLAGLLNTDTQYF. As DNA, the CDR3 is TGTGCCAGCAGCTTAGCGGGACTTCTAAACACAGATACGCAGTATTTT.

This clone was observed once. The gene calls are TRBV19 and TRBJ2-1; D perhaps matches TRBD1 (5 bases). The V gene's germline CDR1 is LNHDA and CDR2 SQIVND (reference sequence). The CDR3 is 19 residues long. The V end lost 1 base, the J end lost 5 bases, and 24 bases lay between the germline ends. This chain's CDR3 is CASSIGSTGDVGPNNEQFF. Written as DNA, the CDR3 is TGTGCCAGTAGTATAGGTTCAACAGGAGACGTTGGCCCTAACAATGAGCAGTTCTTC.

The rearrangement links TRBV6-1 to TRBJ2-5; 7 nucleotides agree with TRBD2. The germline gives CDR1 MNHNS, CDR2 SASEGT. The CDR3 totals 16 residues. V lost 0 bases to trimming and J lost 4 bases; unmatched junction nucleotides: 8. The CDR3 region has the DNA TGTGCCAGCAGTGAAGCGGTTGGCGGGAGTGGAGAGACCCAGTACTTC. It encodes CASSEAVGGSGETQYF.

The V and J genes are TRBV27 and TRBJ1-4; 8 nucleotides line up with TRBD1. CDR3 size: 16 residues. Germline-derived CDR1 and CDR2 are MNHEY and SMNVEV (reference sequence). V lost 7 bases and J lost 8; bases outside the gene matches: 15. CDR3 region: CASKPRQGLFREKLFF. CDR3 DNA sequence: TGTGCCAGCAAACCCAGACAGGGGCTCTTTAGGGAAAAACTGTTTTTT.

This clone has only a few counts. A read error may account for a junction end that differs from germline. The genes are TRBV6-1 and TRBJ2-7; 10 nucleotides line up with TRBD2. Germline V gene data show CDR1 as MNHNS and CDR2 as SASEGT. The CDR3 has 13 amino acids. The CDR3 is CASSEWASGGSIF. The DNA of the CDR3 is TGTGCCAGCAGTGAATGGGCTAGCGGGGGTTCCATATTC.

The chain employs TRBV18 and TRBJ2-2; perhaps TRBD1 as D (5 bases). This CDR3 is 17 amino acids long. Germline CDR1 reads KGHSH; CDR2 reads LQKENI. V lost 1 base and J 0 bases, leaving 12 bases between the germline ends. The chain's CDR3 is CASSPLTVHSNTGELFF. The CDR3, as DNA: TGTGCCAGCTCACCACTGACAGTACACTCGAACACCGGGGAGCTGTTTTTT.

V and J are TRBV2 and TRBJ2-1, with 7 bases fitting TRBD1. CDR1 SNHLY and CDR2 FYNNEI come from the germline V gene. V shed 5 bases and J 6 bases; nucleotides not matched to a gene: 7. The CDR3 runs 14 residues. CDR3: CASSKGALGNEQFF. CDR3 DNA: TGTGCCAGCAGTAAGGGGGCACTAGGCAATGAGCAGTTCTTC.

The V call is TRBV7-2, the J call TRBJ1-3; TRBD1 matches at 7 bases. There are 16 residues in the CDR3. J gave up 3 bases and V 0 bases, and 5 bases lay outside the gene matches. In germline, CDR1 is SGHTA, CDR2 FQGNSA. As DNA, the CDR3 is TGTGCCAGCAGCTTAGCAGGGGGCGGAAATGGAAACACCATATATTTT. Its translation: CASSLAGGGNGNTIYF.

The chain carries TRBV12-1 and TRBJ2-1; the DNA was not compared with TRBD1, the D call given in the table. TRBV12-1 is reported as a pseudogene. The CDR3 runs 13 residues. The CDR3 DNA sequence: TGTGCCAGCAGCTTTGGACAGGTGGGTGAGCAGTTCTTC. Amino acids: CASSFGQVGEQFF.

The chain combines TRBV18 with TRBJ2-7, with D possibly TRBD2 on 6 matching bases. In germline, CDR1 is KGHSH, CDR2 LQKENI. The CDR3 runs 15 residues. Trimming pared 3 bases from V and 6 bases from J, leaving 18 bases between. CDR3 loop: CASSPLTGEDREQYF. CDR3 nucleotide sequence: TGTGCCAGCTCACCTCTAACGGGGGAAGACCGCGAGCAGTACTTC.

V gene TRBV4-1 combines with J gene TRBJ1-1, with a tentative D call TRBD1 (6 bases). CDR3 size: 16 residues. V lost 6 bases to trimming and J lost 0 bases, with 17 bases between them. CDR1 is MGHRA, CDR2 YSYEKL, per germline. This CDR3 is CASRPAGEGVNTEAFF. CDR3 nucleotide sequence: TGCGCCAGCAGGCCGGCAGGGGAAGGAGTGAACACTGAAGCTTTCTTT.

This clone was seen only a few times. This chain uses TRBV7-3 with TRBJ1-2, with 7 bases aligning to TRBD1. V dropped 1 base and J dropped 4; count of bases not matched to a gene: 3. The germline V gene encodes CDR1 SGHTA and CDR2 FQGTGA. The length of the CDR3 is 14 residues. The CDR3 reads CASSLRGDSYGYTF. DNA for the CDR3: TGTGCCAGCAGCTTAAGGGGGGACAGCTATGGCTACACCTTC.

The chain carries TRBV30 and TRBJ2-5, with 7 positions matching TRBD1. The junction had 12 bases not matched to a gene; V was cut back by 3 bases and J by 5 bases. CDR3 length: 15 residues. Germline lookup yields CDR1 GTSNPN and CDR2 SVGIG (reference sequence). CDR3 sequence reads: CAWRGFRTGAETQYF. CDR3 nucleotide sequence: TGTGCCTGGAGGGGCTTCAGGACAGGCGCCGAGACCCAGTACTTC.

DNA of the CDR3: TGTGCCAGCAGCTGGGGGGGGGCCGGTGGCACTGAAGCTTTCTTT. Translating it yields CASSWGGAGGTEAFF. The V and J genes are TRBV7-8 and TRBJ1-1; the D gene is possibly TRBD1 (6 bases). This CDR3 spans 15 amino acids. V lost 4 bases and J lost 4, with 16 bases in between. Per the germline V gene, CDR1 is SGHVS and CDR2 is FQNEAQ.

The J gene is TRBJ1-2, the V gene TRBV28; weak D call: TRBD1 (6 bases). CDR1 and CDR2 from the germline V gene are MDHEN and SYDVKM. This CDR3 has 13 residues. Trimming removed 8 bases from V and 3 bases from J, with 13 bases in between. As DNA, the CDR3 is TGTGCCAGCGGCTACAGGGTCGACTATGGCTACACCTTC. It specifies CASGYRVDYGYTF.

The chain uses TRBV7-9 and TRBJ2-5; 14 nucleotides align to TRBD2. This CDR3 is built from 17 residues. Trimming cost V 5 bases and J 2 bases; bases outside gene matches: 7. Germline assignment: CDR1 SEHNR and CDR2 FQNEAQ (reference sequence). This CDR3 is CASSPFGLAGGQETQYF. Here the CDR3 DNA reads TGTGCCAGCAGCCCATTTGGACTAGCGGGAGGTCAAGAGACCCAGTACTTC.

The chain joins TRBV28 to TRBJ1-1; D ambiguous. The CDR3 consists of 12 residues. The ends were cut back, 8 bases at V and 4 bases at J, with 11 bases in the middle. Germline values: CDR1 MDHEN, CDR2 SYDVKM. The CDR3 coding sequence is TGTGCCAGCGCCAGTAGGAGCACTGAAGCTTTCTTT. It specifies CASASRSTEAFF.

The rearrangement links TRBV18 to TRBJ1-1, with D tentatively TRBD1 (6 bases). CDR3 size: 13 residues. The V end lost 6 bases, the J end lost 1 base, and 9 bases lay between the germline ends. Germline-derived CDR1 and CDR2 are KGHSH and LQKENI. This chain's CDR3 is CASSEQGNTEAFF. The DNA for the CDR3 is TGTGCCAGCTCCGAACAGGGGAACACTGAAGCTTTCTTT.

The gene calls are TRBV6-5 and TRBJ1-2; no reliable D call. CDR1 is MNHEY, CDR2 SVGAGI, per germline. This CDR3 is built from 13 residues. The V end lost 6 bases, the J end lost 2 bases, and 10 bases lay between the germline ends. Here the CDR3 reads CASSRTQNYGYTF. CDR3 nucleotide sequence: TGTGCCAGCAGCCGCACACAAAACTATGGCTACACCTTC.

This rearrangement joins TRBV12-1 to TRBJ1-5; the DNA was not compared with TRBD1, the D call given in the table. TRBV12-1 is given as a pseudogene. The CDR3 is made up of 16 amino acids. The CDR3 region is CASSPGPAQGNQPQHF. The CDR3, as DNA: TGTGCCAGCAGCCCAGGACCCGCCCAGGGGAATCAGCCCCAGCATTTT.

The genes are TRBV9 and TRBJ2-1, with D unresolved. V shed 0 bases and J shed 6 bases, with 13 bases lying between them. Germline V gene sequence: CDR1 SGDLS, CDR2 YYNGEE. CDR3 length: 15 amino acids. This chain's CDR3 is CASSVGPVVVNEQFF. The CDR3 DNA reads TGTGCCAGCAGCGTAGGCCCGGTTGTTGTCAATGAGCAGTTCTTC.

The chain is built from TRBV7-2 and TRBJ1-5, with 8 bases matching TRBD1. With 10 bases clipped from V and 4 bases from J, the junction kept 6 bases outside the gene matches. The germline V gene encodes CDR1 SGHTA and CDR2 FQGNSA. This CDR3 contains 13 residues. The CDR3 protein is CATSTGANQPQHF. The CDR3 DNA reads as TGTGCCACGTCGACAGGGGCAAATCAGCCCCAGCATTTT.

V usage is TRBV19 and J usage is TRBJ1-5; D unresolved. V lost 1 base and J 5 bases, leaving 12 bases between the germline ends. This CDR3 region has 15 residues. Germline CDR1 and CDR2: LNHDA and SQIVND (reference sequence). The CDR3 here is CASSIVPPEDQPQHF. DNA for the CDR3: TGTGCCAGTAGTATAGTGCCGCCGGAGGATCAGCCCCAGCATTTT.

This chain joins TRBV6-5 and TRBJ2-1; 7 bases are a match to TRBD1. J was trimmed by 6 bases and V by 0 bases; bases with no gene match: 8. The CDR3 extends over 16 amino acids. CDR1 is MNHEY, CDR2 SVGAGI, per germline. The CDR3 bases are TGTGCCAGCAGTTACTCCGGGACAGAGCTGTTCAATGAGCAGTTCTTC. Translated: CASSYSGTELFNEQFF.

The rearrangement uses TRBV6-2 or TRBV6-3 and TRBJ1-5; D may be TRBD1 (6 bases). Germline V CDR1 and CDR2: MNHEY, SVGEGT. V lost 4 bases, J lost 0 bases, and 10 bases lay in between. CDR3 length: 15 residues. CDR3 residues: CASSFTGSSNQPQHF. The CDR3 nucleotides are TGTGCCAGCAGTTTCACAGGGAGTAGCAATCAGCCCCAGCATTTT.

The rearrangement uses TRBV6-4 and TRBJ1-2, with D perhaps matching TRBD1 (5 bases). V was shortened by 5 bases and J by 4 bases, with 14 bases between the two germline ends. The CDR3 runs to 14 residues. CDR1 is MRHNA and CDR2 is SNTAGT in the germline V gene. CDR3 sequence: CASSPQVGAYGYTF. CDR3 bases: TGTGCCAGCAGTCCGCAGGTTGGGGCCTATGGCTACACCTTC.

This clone was detected a few times. The rearrangement uses TRBV13 and TRBJ1-1, with TRBD1 identical over 9 bases. Germline lookup yields CDR1 PRHDT and CDR2 FYEKMQ (reference sequence). This CDR3 has 15 amino acids. V shed 6 bases and J 4 bases; nucleotides not matched to a gene: 9. The DNA of the CDR3 is TGTGCCAGCAGTCCGCTAGGGGACAGGGCCACTGAAGCTTTCTTT. Protein sequence: CASSPLGDRATEAFF. Complete variable domain (other parts from reference TRBV13 and TRBJ1-1): AAGVIQSPRHLIKEKRETATLKCYPIPRHDTVYWYQQGPGQDPQFLISFYEKMQSDKGSIPDRFSAQQFSDYHSELNMSSLELGDSALYFCASSPLGDRATEAFFGQGTRLTVV.